These T cell receptor beta chains were read from a single sample in a study of blood T cell repertoires in COVID-19. Produced via immunoSEQ multiplex PCR; TCRdb's table is partial and in-frame only. The sample records 200,000 to 250,000 clones, around nine tenths being singletons. The sequenced material came from peripheral blood. These receptors all stem from a woman aged 60-75 years with acute or convalescent COVID-19. CDR3s include the opening cysteine and the closing phenylalanine or tryptophan. The D gene is left open where the match is weak. Clone size is stated in some rows and not others, as once, few, many or a class when expanded.

j_gene: TRBJ1-5; v_gene: TRBV30; d_gene: -; abundance: -; CDR3nt: TGTGCCTGGAGTCCCCAGGGTCATCAGCCCCAGCATTTT; CDR3aa: CAWSPQGHQPQHF
j_gene: TRBJ2-1; v_gene: TRBV3-1/TRBV3-2; d_gene: TRBD1; abundance: -; CDR3nt: TGTGCCAGAACCCGACAGGGCACCTACAATGAGCAGTTCTTC; CDR3aa: CARTRQGTYNEQFF
j_gene: TRBJ2-2; v_gene: TRBV19; d_gene: TRBD1; abundance: -; CDR3nt: TGTGCCAGTAGGGACAGGGAGGTAACCGGGGAGCTGTTTTTT; CDR3aa: CASRDREVTGELFF
j_gene: TRBJ2-2; v_gene: TRBV6-2/TRBV6-3; d_gene: TRBD2; abundance: -; CDR3nt: TGTGCCAGCAGCCACCGACTAGCGGGGCCCCCCGGGGAGCTGTTTTTT; CDR3aa: CASSHRLAGPPGELFF
j_gene: TRBJ2-1; v_gene: TRBV6-6; d_gene: -; abundance: -; CDR3nt: TGTGCCAGCAGTTTCAACCGGGACTCTTACAATGAGCAGTTCTTC; CDR3aa: CASSFNRDSYNEQFF
j_gene: TRBJ2-7; v_gene: TRBV15; d_gene: -; abundance: -; CDR3nt: TGTGCCACCAGCGATTTGAGCTCCTACGAGCAGTACTTC; CDR3aa: CATSDLSSYEQYF
j_gene: TRBJ1-1; v_gene: TRBV5-1; d_gene: -; abundance: -; CDR3nt: TGCGCCAGCCCCAGGGCACTCCCAGCTTTCTTT; CDR3aa: CASPRALPAFF
j_gene: TRBJ1-5; v_gene: TRBV5-1; d_gene: -; abundance: -; CDR3nt: TGCGCCAGCAGCTTGGGAGCCCCGGGAGGCAATCAGCCCCAGCATTTT; CDR3aa: CASSLGAPGGNQPQHF
j_gene: TRBJ1-2; v_gene: TRBV5-1; d_gene: TRBD1; abundance: -; CDR3nt: TGCGCCAGCAGCTTATCTCCGGGGACAGGGGTCCTTCTTAACTATGGCTACACCTTC; CDR3aa: CASSLSPGTGVLLNYGYTF
j_gene: TRBJ1-2; v_gene: TRBV7-6; d_gene: -; abundance: -; CDR3nt: TGTGCCAGCAGCTTAGTTACTGGGGCAGCCTATGGCTACACCTTC; CDR3aa: CASSLVTGAAYGYTF
j_gene: TRBJ1-1; v_gene: TRBV7-9; d_gene: -; abundance: -; CDR3nt: TGTGCCAGCAGCTTAAGGGGTAGTGTCGGGAACACTGAAGCTTTCTTT; CDR3aa: CASSLRGSVGNTEAFF
j_gene: TRBJ2-2; v_gene: TRBV10-1; d_gene: TRBD1; abundance: -; CDR3nt: TGCGCCAGCAGGGACAGGGGGGTCCCCGGGGAGCTGTTTTTT; CDR3aa: CASRDRGVPGELFF
j_gene: TRBJ1-6; v_gene: TRBV5-3; d_gene: TRBD1; abundance: -; CDR3nt: TGTGCCAGAAGCTTGGAGGACAGGGGGCGCCGTAATTCACCCCTCCACTTT; CDR3aa: CARSLEDRGRRNSPLHF
j_gene: TRBJ2-1; v_gene: TRBV12-3/TRBV12-4; d_gene: TRBD1; abundance: -; CDR3nt: TGTGCCAGCAGCCCACAGGGGGCGAATGAGCAGTTCTTC; CDR3aa: CASSPQGANEQFF
j_gene: TRBJ2-7; v_gene: TRBV6-6; d_gene: TRBD2; abundance: once; CDR3nt: TGTGCCAGCACCCCGGGACTATTCTACGAGCAGTACTTC; CDR3aa: CASTPGLFYEQYF
j_gene: TRBJ2-5; v_gene: TRBV5-8; d_gene: TRBD1; abundance: once; CDR3nt: TGTGCCAGCAGCGGAAGGACAGGCGGAGAGACCCAGTACTTC; CDR3aa: CASSGRTGGETQYF
j_gene: TRBJ1-1; v_gene: TRBV18; d_gene: TRBD1; abundance: few; CDR3nt: TGTGCCAGCTCACTGAGCGGACAGGGATTTACTGAAGCTTTCTTT; CDR3aa: CASSLSGQGFTEAFF
j_gene: TRBJ2-1; v_gene: TRBV7-7; d_gene: -; abundance: -; CDR3nt: TGTGCTAGCAGCTCTACTAGCTCGGGATACAATGAGCAGTTCTTC; CDR3aa: CASSSTSSGYNEQFF
j_gene: TRBJ1-5; v_gene: TRBV28; d_gene: TRBD1; abundance: -; CDR3nt: TGTGCCAGCACTCAGGGGGCTAAGAGCAATCAGCCCCAGCATTTT; CDR3aa: CASTQGAKSNQPQHF
j_gene: TRBJ2-7; v_gene: TRBV20-1; d_gene: TRBD2; abundance: -; CDR3nt: TGCAGTGCTAGTGGCGGGAGAGGAGGCGAGCAGTACTTC; CDR3aa: CSASGGRGGEQYF
j_gene: TRBJ2-3; v_gene: TRBV19; d_gene: -; abundance: -; CDR3nt: TGTGCCAGTAGTATAGAAGTATCATTAGTAGATACGCAGTATTTT; CDR3aa: CASSIEVSLVDTQYF
j_gene: TRBJ1-4; v_gene: TRBV4-2; d_gene: -; abundance: few; CDR3nt: TGTGCCAGCAGCCCTAGGCCCGTACCCAATGAAAAACTGTTTTTT; CDR3aa: CASSPRPVPNEKLFF
j_gene: TRBJ1-2; v_gene: TRBV7-2; d_gene: -; abundance: -; CDR3nt: TGTGCCAGCAGCTTCAGGGACACCTTCTATGGCTACACCTTC; CDR3aa: CASSFRDTFYGYTF
j_gene: TRBJ2-1; v_gene: TRBV15; d_gene: TRBD1; abundance: -; CDR3nt: TGTGCCACCAGCACGAAGAGAGACAGGGGCTACAATGAGCAGTTCTTC; CDR3aa: CATSTKRDRGYNEQFF
j_gene: TRBJ1-2; v_gene: TRBV7-9; d_gene: -; abundance: -; CDR3nt: TGTGCCAGCAGACAGGCTTACTATGGCTACACCTTC; CDR3aa: CASRQAYYGYTF
j_gene: TRBJ2-2; v_gene: TRBV6-6; d_gene: -; abundance: -; CDR3nt: TGTGCCAGCAGTCTGGTAGCCACCGGGGAGCTGTTTTTT; CDR3aa: CASSLVATGELFF
j_gene: TRBJ1-5; v_gene: TRBV6-6; d_gene: -; abundance: -; CDR3nt: TGTGCCAGCAGTCCGCCCGGGATGGGTTATAGCAATCAGCCCCAGCATTTT; CDR3aa: CASSPPGMGYSNQPQHF
j_gene: TRBJ2-3; v_gene: TRBV11-3; d_gene: TRBD2; abundance: -; CDR3nt: TGTGCCAGCAGCTTAGGACTAGCGGGGGGCCCAGATACGCAGTATTTT; CDR3aa: CASSLGLAGGPDTQYF
j_gene: TRBJ2-5; v_gene: TRBV7-6; d_gene: -; abundance: -; CDR3nt: TGTGCCAGCAGCTTACGGCAGGTGGGAGTTAAAGAGACCCAGTACTTC; CDR3aa: CASSLRQVGVKETQYF
j_gene: TRBJ2-2; v_gene: TRBV11-2; d_gene: -; abundance: -; CDR3nt: TGTGCCAGCAGGGACAGCTACACCGGGGAGCTGTTTTTT; CDR3aa: CASRDSYTGELFF
j_gene: TRBJ2-1; v_gene: TRBV14; d_gene: TRBD2; abundance: -; CDR3nt: TGTGCCAGCAGCCCCCGGTGGCGGGGGGCCGAAAGCTCCTACAATGAGCAGTTCTTC; CDR3aa: CASSPRWRGAESSYNEQFF
j_gene: TRBJ2-4; v_gene: TRBV28; d_gene: TRBD2; abundance: -; CDR3nt: TGTGCCAGCAGAACTAGCGGGAGTGGCAAAAACATTCAGTACTTC; CDR3aa: CASRTSGSGKNIQYF